The rows below give T cell receptor beta chains drawn from one sample of a study of blood T cell repertoires in COVID-19. Data came from immunoSEQ multiplex PCR; TCRdb stores just in-frame clones and leaves some out. Here the sample spans 200,000 to 250,000 clones, roughly 85% being singletons. Sequenced sample: PBMCs or T cells enriched from blood (not recorded which). These receptors came from a man aged 35 to 55 who had recovered from COVID-19. CDR3s include the opening cysteine and the closing phenylalanine or tryptophan. Each record gives: CDR3 protein, CDR3 DNA, V gene, clone size, J gene, D gene. A D gene is named only where the DNA matches it firmly. Size tells how often a clone was seen (once, few, many) or the class of an expanded clone, and some rows leave it out.

CDR3 protein: CAWSVWERNEKLFF; CDR3 DNA: TGTGCCTGGAGTGTTTGGGAGCGTAATGAAAAACTGTTTTTT; V gene: TRBV30; clone size: few; J gene: TRBJ1-4; D gene: .
CDR3 protein: CAITMDRSNYGYTF; CDR3 DNA: TGTGCCATCACCATGGACAGATCTAACTATGGCTACACCTTC; V gene: TRBV10-3; clone size: .; J gene: TRBJ1-2; D gene: .
CDR3 protein: CASSQGKTGSSEKLFF; CDR3 DNA: TGCGCCAGCAGCCAAGGGAAAACAGGGTCGAGTGAAAAACTGTTTTTT; V gene: TRBV4-1; clone size: .; J gene: TRBJ1-4; D gene: .
CDR3 protein: CASSSLSGVQGDEQFF; CDR3 DNA: TGTGCCAGCAGCTCACTGTCGGGGGTACAAGGGGATGAGCAGTTCTTC; V gene: TRBV11-3; clone size: few; J gene: TRBJ2-1; D gene: .
CDR3 protein: CASSPGQNIYGYTF; CDR3 DNA: TGTGCCAGCAGCCCAGGACAGAACATCTATGGCTACACCTTC; V gene: TRBV3-1/TRBV3-2; clone size: few; J gene: TRBJ1-2; D gene: .
CDR3 protein: CASSLAESEQFF; CDR3 DNA: TGTGCCAGCAGCTTAGCGGAGAGTGAGCAGTTCTTC; V gene: TRBV7-9; clone size: .; J gene: TRBJ2-1; D gene: .
CDR3 protein: CASSYSPGGRNIQYF; CDR3 DNA: TGTGCCAGCAGCTATAGCCCTGGCGGGCGGAACATTCAGTACTTC; V gene: TRBV7-2; clone size: .; J gene: TRBJ2-4; D gene: .
CDR3 protein: CASSKLAGGQDTQYF; CDR3 DNA: TGTGCCAGCAGTAAACTAGCGGGAGGGCAAGATACGCAGTATTTT; V gene: TRBV2; clone size: .; J gene: TRBJ2-3; D gene: TRBD2
CDR3 protein: CASSPDSHTDTQYF; CDR3 DNA: TGTGCCAGCTCACCAGACAGTCACACAGATACGCAGTATTTT; V gene: TRBV18; clone size: .; J gene: TRBJ2-3; D gene: .
CDR3 protein: CASSPGMGIETQYF; CDR3 DNA: TGTGCCAGCAGCCCGGGGATGGGGATCGAGACCCAGTACTTC; V gene: TRBV5-5; clone size: .; J gene: TRBJ2-5; D gene: .
CDR3 protein: CASSSSRGTINYEQYF; CDR3 DNA: TGTGCCAGCAGTAGTTCACGGGGTACAATCAACTACGAGCAGTACTTC; V gene: TRBV27; clone size: .; J gene: TRBJ2-7; D gene: .
CDR3 protein: CASSQAIRQGLGEQFF; CDR3 DNA: TGTGCCAGCAGCCAAGCCATTAGACAGGGCCTCGGGGAGCAGTTCTTC; V gene: TRBV3-1/TRBV3-2; clone size: .; J gene: TRBJ2-1; D gene: TRBD1
CDR3 protein: CSVGPTTDRGYTF; CDR3 DNA: TGCAGCGTTGGCCCTACTACGGATCGGGGCTACACCTTC; V gene: TRBV29-1; clone size: .; J gene: TRBJ1-2; D gene: .
CDR3 protein: CASSQDLTNYEQYF; CDR3 DNA: TGTGCCAGCAGCCAAGATTTGACAAACTACGAGCAGTACTTC; V gene: TRBV3-1/TRBV3-2; clone size: .; J gene: TRBJ2-7; D gene: .
CDR3 protein: CASSLELAGVSDTQYF; CDR3 DNA: TGTGCCAGCAGCTTAGAACTAGCGGGAGTTTCAGATACGCAGTATTTT; V gene: TRBV11-2; clone size: .; J gene: TRBJ2-3; D gene: TRBD2
CDR3 protein: CASSLAIGGFQETQYF; CDR3 DNA: TGTGCCAGCAGCTTAGCGATCGGAGGTTTCCAAGAGACCCAGTACTTC; V gene: TRBV7-2; clone size: .; J gene: TRBJ2-5; D gene: .
CDR3 protein: CASSWKDKNTGELFF; CDR3 DNA: TGTGCCAGCAGCTGGAAGGACAAGAACACCGGGGAGCTGTTTTTT; V gene: TRBV7-8; clone size: once; J gene: TRBJ2-2; D gene: .
CDR3 protein: CASSTLAGGEFF; CDR3 DNA: TGTGCCAGCAGCACCCTAGCGGGAGGGGAGTTCTTC; V gene: TRBV11-3; clone size: .; J gene: TRBJ2-1; D gene: TRBD2
CDR3 protein: CATSREYGGTEAFF; CDR3 DNA: TGTGCCACCAGCAGAGAGTACGGTGGCACTGAAGCTTTCTTT; V gene: TRBV15; clone size: .; J gene: TRBJ1-1; D gene: .
CDR3 protein: CASSLASHGVDEQFF; CDR3 DNA: TGTGCCAGCAGCTTGGCTAGTCACGGAGTGGATGAGCAGTTCTTC; V gene: TRBV6-4; clone size: .; J gene: TRBJ2-1; D gene: .
CDR3 protein: CASRPTGGNTEAFF; CDR3 DNA: TGTGCCAGTAGGCCGACAGGGGGGAACACTGAAGCTTTCTTT; V gene: TRBV19; clone size: .; J gene: TRBJ1-1; D gene: TRBD1
CDR3 protein: CASSPQGGLVYNEQFF; CDR3 DNA: TGTGCCAGCAGCCCCCAAGGGGGACTAGTCTACAATGAGCAGTTCTTC; V gene: TRBV4-2; clone size: .; J gene: TRBJ2-1; D gene: TRBD2